The clone carrying this T cell receptor (beta chain) was seen a handful of times. Its antigen is not identified. This sample is part of a study of T-cell memory formation after mild COVID-19. Regarding the study as a whole: Shrinking CD4+ clones resided mostly in CM and EM, and CD8+ ones in EMRA. The study found balanced CD4/CD8 in clones contracting day 15 to 85 and a CD4+ lean in later expanders. Clones from the second wave (peaking day 37) had unconfirmed SARS-CoV-2 specificity.

TCR alpha and TCR beta cDNA libraries carrying sample barcodes and UMIs were produced by 5'RACE using constant-segment primers. TCRdb re-analysed the 5' RACE reads in MiXCR, keeping a single row per CDR3 protein. This table has about 540,000 distinct CDR3 sequences, just over 20% appearing once. The sample taken for sequencing was PBMCs or a T cell subset sorted from them (not recorded which). This sequence originates from an adult woman who had mild COVID-19 (a few samples of this study predate the infection). Cell type and time point are not known.

The CDR3 DNA reads TGTGCCAGCAGCTCCAGACTAGCGGGAGGATGGAATGAGCAGTTCTTC. This codes for CASSSRLAGGWNEQFF. V and J are TRBV13 and TRBJ2-1; 13 bases are a match to TRBD2. Germline CDR1 is PRHDT and CDR2 is FYEKMQ (reference sequence). With 4 bases clipped from V and 7 bases from J, the junction kept 7 bases outside the gene matches. CDR3 length equals 16 residues.